The entry below describes one T cell receptor beta chain. Its antigen is not identified. CDR1 and CDR2 from the germline V gene are GTSNPN and SVGIG (reference sequence). The CDR3 has 14 residues. V lost 2 bases and J 0 bases, leaving 9 bases between the germline ends. Using immunoSEQ multiplex PCR, the repertoire was profiled, and TCRdb retains in-frame clones only, with some absent. Seen here are about 87,000 clones, around nine tenths observed once, and the top ten hold 16%. This record belongs to a study of radiotherapy plus CTLA-4 blockade in lung cancer. Background on the study: Objective responses were documented in about 20% of patients, with disease control in approximately 31%.

Study results and limitations: In blood, after radiotherapy plus ipilimumab, tumor-derived TCR clones expanded.

Focal radiation plus CTLA-4 blockade with ipilimumab was administered to patients who had chemo-refractory metastatic non-small-cell lung cancer. This clonotype was sampled from a human donor with non-small cell lung cancer that progressed on radiotherapy plus ipilimumab. This specimen was peripheral blood, taken from a patient treated with radiotherapy plus ipilimumab. The chain couples TRBV30 to TRBJ2-3; D is perhaps TRBD2 (6 bases). The CDR3 reads CAWSQLASTDTQYF. The CDR3 DNA is TGTGCCTGGAGTCAACTAGCCAGCACAGATACGCAGTATTTT.